What follows are 18 T cell receptor beta chains derived from one specimen sequenced in a study of blood T cells in healthy people across ages. Sample-barcoded 5' priming and a J-beta primer mix drove a second PCR of 7 to 11 cycles. TCRdb re-called the 5' RACE reads with MiXCR, one entry per CDR3 protein. The sample yields over a million distinct CDR3 sequences, around 40% seen once. Sequenced sample: blood. These receptors all stem from a woman aged 18-35 years in good health.

J is TRBJ1-1 and V is TRBV10-1; 11 positions agree with TRBD1. Germline CDR1 reads WNHNN; CDR2 reads SYGVQD (reference sequence). The CDR3 is 15 amino acids. Unmatched junction bases numbered 6, after V lost 8 bases and J lost 1 base. In nucleotides, the CDR3 is TGCGCCAGCGCGGGGACAGGGGGACGGAACACTGAAGCTTTCTTT. This translates into CASAGTGGRNTEAFF.

This clonotype was detected only a few times. The CDR3 nucleotides are TGCAGTGCTAGTGGTCTAGCGGAAAAAGAGACCCAGTACTTC. This gives the protein CSASGLAEKETQYF. The gene calls are TRBV20-1 and TRBJ2-5, with TRBD2 matching over 7 bases. This CDR3 region has 14 residues. Germline V gene lookup returns CDR1 DFQATT and CDR2 SNEGSKA (reference sequence). After removal of 3 bases from V and 3 bases from J, the junction contained 7 bases not matched to a gene.

This chain joins TRBV20-1 and TRBJ2-1, with 8 bases matching TRBD1. The J call is doubtful: the DNA matches TRBJ2-7 better. This CDR3 region has 14 residues. From germline, CDR1 is DFQATT and CDR2 SNEGSKA (reference sequence). CDR3 DNA sequence: TGCAGTGCTAGAGGGACAGGGATGATCTACGAGCAGTACTTC. Encoded protein: CSARGTGMIYEQYF.

V usage is TRBV6-2 or TRBV6-3 and J usage is TRBJ2-1; 8 bases fit TRBD1. CDR3 length equals 12 residues. The V segment lost 5 bases and the J segment 8 bases; nucleotides outside the gene matches: 2. CDR1 and CDR2 (germline): MNHEY, SVGEGT. CDR3 bases: TGTGCCAGCAGTGACAGGGGTCATGAGCAGTTCTTC. Translating it yields CASSDRGHEQFF.

The gene calls are TRBV5-1 and TRBJ2-7, with D unclear. V dropped 1 base and J dropped 2 bases, with 10 bases sitting between them. This CDR3 spans 14 amino acids. Germline CDR1 is SGHRS and CDR2 is YFSETQ. This chain's CDR3 is CASSLPNGPYEQYF. The CDR3 nucleotides are TGCGCCAGCAGCTTGCCGAACGGACCCTACGAGCAGTACTTC.

This clonotype showed up just a few times. The chain employs TRBV7-9 and TRBJ2-3; D possibly corresponds to TRBD2 (6 bases). The germline V gene encodes CDR1 SEHNR and CDR2 FQNEAQ (reference sequence). The CDR3 contains 14 residues. Trimming pared 5 bases from V and 5 bases from J, leaving 14 bases between. DNA of the CDR3: TGTGCCAGCAGCCCGGGAGAGATTAGAGATACGCAGTATTTT. This codes for CASSPGEIRDTQYF. The complete variable domain, with remaining parts taken from reference TRBV7-9 and TRBJ2-3, reads DTGVSQNPRHKITKRGQNVTFRCDPISEHNRLYWYRQTLGQGPEFLTYFQNEAQLEKSRLLSDRFSAERPKGSFSTLEIQRTEQGDSAMYLCASSPGEIRDTQYFGPGTRLTVL.

The V and J genes are TRBV20-1 and TRBJ2-1, with TRBD2 matching 10 bases. The CDR3 sequence is 14 residues long. CDR1 DFQATT and CDR2 SNEGSKA come from the germline V gene (reference sequence). J lost 4 bases, V lost 4 bases, and 4 bases had no gene match. This CDR3 reads CSANSGGTYNEQFF. For the CDR3, the DNA is TGCAGTGCTAATAGCGGGGGGACTTACAATGAGCAGTTCTTC.

This clonotype was detected ten times or more. The genes are TRBV6-5 and TRBJ2-4; TRBD1 matches 7 bases. The CDR3 spans 14 residues. Germline V gene sequence: CDR1 MNHEY, CDR2 SVGAGI. Trimming took 5 bases from V and 2 from J; bases not matched to a gene: 3. CDR3 region: CASSLQGPKNIQYF. The CDR3 region has the DNA TGTGCCAGCAGTCTACAGGGGCCCAAAAACATTCAGTACTTC.

This clonotype was observed a handful of times. V gene TRBV10-3 combines with J gene TRBJ2-1; TRBD2 aligns across 13 bases. The CDR3 totals 14 residues. The junction had 2 bases not matched to a gene; V was cut back by 4 bases and J by 8 bases. Germline lookup yields CDR1 ENHRY and CDR2 SYGVKD. This CDR3 is CAISGTSGGYEQFF. CDR3 DNA: TGTGCCATCAGTGGGACTAGCGGGGGCTATGAGCAGTTCTTC.

This chain connects TRBV20-1 to TRBJ1-5; unclear D gene. V gave up 0 bases and J gave up 9 bases, with 12 bases separating them. Germline CDR1 and CDR2: DFQATT and SNEGSKA (reference sequence). The CDR3 is made up of 13 amino acids. CDR3 residues: CSARDRLEAPQHF. CDR3 in DNA: TGCAGTGCTAGAGATCGTCTAGAGGCGCCCCAGCATTTT.

The rearrangement joins TRBV27 to TRBJ2-5; the D gene is possibly TRBD2 (6 bases). The CDR3 extends over 13 amino acids. Germline lookup yields CDR1 MNHEY and CDR2 SMNVEV (reference sequence). Trimming took 5 bases from V and 11 from J, leaving 18 bases between them. CDR3 in amino acids: CASSPTGVNEQYF. The CDR3 DNA reads TGTGCCAGCAGTCCCACGGGAGTCAATGAGCAGTACTTC.

J is TRBJ2-3 and V is TRBV7-2, with D unresolved. Trimming shortened V by 5 bases and J by 4 bases, and 7 bases separated the two germline ends. From germline, CDR1 is SGHTA and CDR2 FQGNSA. The CDR3 has 12 amino acids. The CDR3 nucleotides are TGTGCCAGCAGCACCTATTCAGATACGCAGTATTTT. Its protein product is CASSTYSDTQYF.

The V and J genes are TRBV7-9 and TRBJ2-5; 7 bases are shared with TRBD1. Looked up from germline, CDR1 is SEHNR and CDR2 is FQNEAQ (reference sequence). The CDR3 extends over 14 amino acids. V shed 5 bases and J 7 bases; nucleotides not matched to a gene: 10. The CDR3 region has the DNA TGTGCCAGCAGCCCTCCGGGACAGTCAACGACCCAGTACTTC. Its protein product is CASSPPGQSTTQYF. Variable domain in full (rest from reference TRBV7-9 and TRBJ2-5): DTGVSQNPRHKITKRGQNVTFRCDPISEHNRLYWYRQTLGQGPEFLTYFQNEAQLEKSRLLSDRFSAERPKGSFSTLEIQRTEQGDSAMYLCASSPPGQSTTQYFGPGTRLLVL.

The chain couples TRBV15 to TRBJ2-3; 12 positions agree with TRBD2. CDR1 LNHNV and CDR2 YYDKDF come from the germline V gene (reference sequence). CDR3 length equals 18 residues. J gave up 2 bases and V 3 bases, and 9 bases lay outside the gene matches. The CDR3 protein is CATSSPLTSGRATDTQYF. As DNA, the CDR3 is TGTGCCACCAGCAGCCCTTTGACTAGCGGGAGAGCCACAGATACGCAGTATTTT. Filled out from reference TRBV15 and TRBJ2-3, the complete variable domain reads DAMVIQNPRYQVTQFGKPVTLSCSQTLNHNVMYWYQQKSSQAPKLLFHYYDKDFNNEADTPDNFQSRRPNTSFCFLDIRSPGLGDTAMYLCATSSPLTSGRATDTQYFGPGTRLTVL.

The chain is built from TRBV20-1 and TRBJ2-5, with D possibly matching TRBD1 (6 bases). From germline, CDR1 is DFQATT and CDR2 SNEGSKA (reference sequence). Trimming took 6 bases from V and 5 from J, leaving 19 bases between them. CDR3 length: 14 amino acids. In DNA form, the CDR3 reads TGCAGTGCGGATAACGCGCAGGGGATGGAGACCCAGTACTTC. Its translation is CSADNAQGMETQYF.

The rearrangement links TRBV2 to TRBJ1-2; possibly TRBD1 for D (5 bases). This CDR3 has 12 amino acids. Trimming took 9 bases from V and 2 from J, leaving 10 bases between them. The germline CDR1 and CDR2 sequences are SNHLY and FYNNEI. The CDR3 loop is CARDWGNYGYTF. The DNA of the CDR3 is TGTGCCAGAGATTGGGGGAACTATGGCTACACCTTC.

The chain has TRBV28 and TRBJ2-5, with D tentatively TRBD1 (6 bases). The V gene lost 6 bases and the J gene lost 11 bases, with 22 bases spanning the gap. CDR1 and CDR2 from the germline V gene are MDHEN and SYDVKM. This CDR3 has 14 residues. The CDR3 DNA sequence: TGTGCCAGCAGAGGGACACGTCCCTTCAATGAGCAGTACTTC. As protein: CASRGTRPFNEQYF.

Ten or more counts support this clonotype. This chain connects TRBV12-3 or TRBV12-4 to TRBJ2-5; TRBD2 agrees at 12 bases. This CDR3 has 15 amino acids. With V trimmed by 3 bases and J by 5 bases, 4 bases remained unmatched. The CDR3 here is CASSFASGGAETQYF. CDR3 sequence (DNA): TGTGCCAGCAGTTTCGCTAGCGGGGGGGCGGAGACCCAGTACTTC.